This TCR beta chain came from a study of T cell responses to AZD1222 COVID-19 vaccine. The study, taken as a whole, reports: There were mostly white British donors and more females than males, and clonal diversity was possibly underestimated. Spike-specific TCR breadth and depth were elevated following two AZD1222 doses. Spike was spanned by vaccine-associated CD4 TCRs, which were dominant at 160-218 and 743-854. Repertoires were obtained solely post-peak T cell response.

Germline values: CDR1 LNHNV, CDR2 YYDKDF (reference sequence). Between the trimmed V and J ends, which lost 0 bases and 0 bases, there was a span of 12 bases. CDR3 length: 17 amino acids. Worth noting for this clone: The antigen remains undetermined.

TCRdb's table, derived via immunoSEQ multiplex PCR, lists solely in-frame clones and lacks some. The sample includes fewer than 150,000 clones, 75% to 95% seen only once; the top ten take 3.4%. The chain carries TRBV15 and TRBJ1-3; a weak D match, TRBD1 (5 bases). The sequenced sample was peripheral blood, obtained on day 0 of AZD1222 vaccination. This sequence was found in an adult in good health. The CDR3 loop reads CATSRDLGTASGNTIYF. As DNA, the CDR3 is TGTGCCACCAGCAGAGATTTAGGGACGGCCTCTGGAAACACCATATATTTT.